The 22 T cell receptor beta chains presented below share a single source sample, sequenced in a study of cytomegalovirus exposure and HLA in healthy donors. PCR was performed using 60 Vbeta and 13 Jbeta primers. Using immunoSEQ multiplex PCR, the repertoire was profiled, and TCRdb retains in-frame clones only, with some absent. The sample has about 190,000 clones; 65% to 85% are singletons. Sequencing was performed on PBMCs. These receptors came from a woman under 30 in good health and CMV-seronegative.

V usage is TRBV20-1 and J usage is TRBJ1-2, with D hard to call. V was clipped by 3 bases and J by 8 bases, with 7 bases between them. The CDR3 is 10 residues long. The germline V gene has CDR1 DFQATT and CDR2 SNEGSKA (reference sequence). The CDR3 loop reads CSASRGGYTF. The CDR3 nucleotides are TGCAGTGCTAGCCGCGGAGGCTACACCTTC.

The rearrangement uses TRBV19 and TRBJ1-1; tentatively, D is TRBD1 (6 bases). This CDR3 contains 12 residues. Trimming stripped 4 bases from V and 4 bases from J, with 7 bases between. The germline CDR1 and CDR2 sequences are LNHDA and SQIVND (reference sequence). In nucleotides, the CDR3 is TGTGCCAGTAGTAAGGGGGTCACTGAAGCTTTCTTT. Its translation: CASSKGVTEAFF.

The V call is TRBV6-1, the J call TRBJ2-5; 11 nucleotides align to TRBD2. Germline CDR1 and CDR2: MNHNS and SASEGT. V gave up 4 bases and J gave up 5 bases; unmatched junction bases: 15. This CDR3 region has 18 residues. The CDR3 protein is CASSGRTSGSKKGETQYF. CDR3 nucleotides: TGTGCCAGCAGTGGGAGGACTAGCGGGTCAAAAAAGGGGGAGACCCAGTACTTC.

V usage is TRBV5-8 and J usage is TRBJ1-4; D gene uncertain. The CDR3 is 16 amino acids. The germline CDR1 and CDR2 sequences are SGHTS and YDEGEE. Trimming left V 2 bases short and J 7 bases short, with 18 bases between. The CDR3 nucleotides are TGTGCCAGCAGCTTTAACTTTGGATCCTCGGGTGAAAAACTGTTTTTT. This codes for CASSFNFGSSGEKLFF.

CDR3 DNA sequence: TGTGCCAGCAGCTTCGACAGGGAGTCCTACAATGAGCAGTTCTTC. The encoded protein is CASSFDRESYNEQFF. The chain carries TRBV7-3 and TRBJ2-1; 7 bases are shared with TRBD1. Per the germline V gene, CDR1 is SGHTA and CDR2 is FQGTGA. This CDR3 has 15 residues. Trimming at V came to 3 bases and at J to 1 base, leaving 3 bases not matched to a gene.

This clone was observed a handful of times. The sample holds other DNA sequences that translate to the same CDR3. The V and J genes are TRBV29-1 and TRBJ1-1, with D unresolved. The CDR3 is made up of 11 amino acids. Germline lookup yields CDR1 SQVTM and CDR2 ANQGSEA. V was pared by 3 bases and J by 4 bases, with 6 bases between. CDR3 nucleotides: TGCAGCGTTGACCGGGGCACTGAAGCTTTCTTT. Residues: CSVDRGTEAFF. The variable domain in full, with the rest retrieved from reference TRBV29-1 and TRBJ1-1, is SAVISQKPSRDICQRGTSLTIQCQVDSQVTMMFWYRQQPGQSLTLIATANQGSEATYESGFVIDKFPISRPNLTFSTLTVSNMSPEDSSIYLCSVDRGTEAFFGQGTRLTVV.

The J gene is TRBJ2-7, the V gene TRBV9; 9 bases agree with TRBD1. V lost 3 bases, J lost 3 bases, and 10 bases stayed unmatched. The germline V gene encodes CDR1 SGDLS and CDR2 YYNGEE. The CDR3 loop spans 16 amino acids. CDR3 DNA: TGTGCCAGCAGCGCCGACCCGGGACAGGGTGGCTACGAGCAGTACTTC. Residues: CASSADPGQGGYEQYF.

This chain uses TRBV19 with TRBJ1-2; no clear D gene. V lost 3 bases to trimming and J lost 0 bases, with 11 bases between them. Germline CDR1 LNHDA, CDR2 SQIVND (reference sequence). This CDR3 has 15 residues. The DNA for the CDR3 is TGTGCCAGTAGTATGAACGTGCCAGCTAACTATGGCTACACCTTC. This gives the protein CASSMNVPANYGYTF. The complete variable domain, with remaining parts taken from reference TRBV19 and TRBJ1-2, reads DGGITQSPKYLFRKEGQNVTLSCEQNLNHDAMYWYRQDPGQGLRLIYYSQIVNDFQKGDIAEGYSVSREKKESFPLTVTSAQKNPTAFYLCASSMNVPANYGYTFGSGTRLTVV.

This clone is a singleton in its sample. The chain couples TRBV6-1 to TRBJ2-3; 15 bases align to TRBD2. CDR3 length equals 17 residues. The germline gives CDR1 MNHNS, CDR2 SASEGT. The V and J ends lost 4 bases and 5 bases, in that order; junction bases with no gene match: 7. The CDR3 DNA sequence: TGTGCCAGCAGTGGGACTAGCGGGGGGGCAAGTTTAGATACGCAGTATTTT. The encoded protein is CASSGTSGGASLDTQYF.

V and J are TRBV5-1 and TRBJ2-7, with D perhaps TRBD1 (6 bases). The CDR3 runs 18 residues. Trimming took 3 bases from V and 3 from J, leaving 25 bases between them. Germline lookup yields CDR1 SGHRS and CDR2 YFSETQ. Here the CDR3 DNA reads TGCGCCAGCAGCTCCCAACCGGACAGCCTGACTCTGGTCTACGAGCAGTACTTC. It yields the protein CASSSQPDSLTLVYEQYF.

The chain has TRBV6-1 and TRBJ2-7, with 10 nucleotides matching TRBD1. V was clipped by 8 bases and J by 2 bases; unmatched bases: 3. The CDR3 covers 13 residues. Germline V gives CDR1 MNHNS, CDR2 SASEGT. CDR3 residues: CASGTGVPYEQYF. The CDR3 DNA reads as TGTGCCAGCGGGACAGGGGTTCCCTACGAGCAGTACTTC.

This clone occurred once. V is TRBV10-3 and J is TRBJ1-1; 11 nucleotides line up with TRBD1. The germline V gene has CDR1 ENHRY and CDR2 SYGVKD. With V trimmed by 6 bases and J by 5 bases, 5 bases remained unmatched. The length of the CDR3 is 14 residues. The CDR3: CAIRDRGLGTEAFF. CDR3 nucleotides: TGTGCCATCAGGGACAGGGGGCTCGGGACTGAAGCTTTCTTT.

The chain carries TRBV28 and TRBJ2-7; D is uncertain. The CDR3 sequence is 13 residues long. Trimming shortened V by 3 bases and J by 6 bases, and 12 bases separated the two germline ends. The germline CDR1 and CDR2 sequences are MDHEN and SYDVKM. The chain's CDR3 is CASSFLLKLEQYF. As DNA, the CDR3 is TGTGCCAGCAGTTTTCTTCTCAAACTCGAGCAGTACTTC.

The J gene is TRBJ1-1, the V gene TRBV9; D is perhaps TRBD1 (6 bases). This CDR3 region has 15 residues. The germline V gene has CDR1 SGDLS and CDR2 YYNGEE. Trimming took 4 bases from V and 2 from J, leaving 15 bases between them. The CDR3 here is CASSFNRDANTEAFF. CDR3 in DNA: TGTGCCAGCAGCTTTAACAGGGACGCTAACACTGAAGCTTTCTTT.

The V gene is TRBV5-1, the J gene TRBJ1-5; D is undetermined. V dropped 0 bases and J dropped 1 base, with 8 bases sitting between them. CDR1 and CDR2 from the germline V gene are SGHRS and YFSETQ. The CDR3 runs to 15 residues. The CDR3 bases are TGCGCCAGCAGCTTGGAACCCGCGAGCAATCAGCCCCAGCATTTT. Encoded protein: CASSLEPASNQPQHF.

The chain is built from TRBV29-1 and TRBJ1-2; D call uncertain. Germline-derived CDR1 and CDR2 are SQVTM and ANQGSEA. Trimming shortened V by 4 bases and J by 4 bases, and 7 bases separated the two germline ends. The CDR3 is 11 amino acids. This CDR3 reads CSVVASYGYTF. CDR3 DNA: TGCAGCGTTGTGGCCAGCTATGGCTACACCTTC.

This clone was observed a few times. The rearrangement links TRBV10-3 to TRBJ2-7, with a weak D call TRBD2 (6 bases). V lost 0 bases, J lost 3 bases, and 15 bases lay in between. CDR3 size: 16 residues. Per germline, CDR1 ENHRY and CDR2 SYGVKD. CDR3 nucleotides: TGTGCCATCAGTGAGTCCTTCGGGGGTTCTATCTACGAGCAGTACTTC. Translation gives CAISESFGGSIYEQYF.

The V gene is TRBV2, the J gene TRBJ2-2; the D gene is possibly TRBD1 (6 bases). Germline assignment: CDR1 SNHLY and CDR2 FYNNEI. The V end lost 5 bases, the J end lost 3 bases, and 16 bases lay between the germline ends. This CDR3 has 16 amino acids. CDR3 amino acids: CASSLFGRGDTGELFF. The CDR3 bases are TGTGCCAGCAGTCTATTCGGCAGGGGTGACACCGGGGAGCTGTTTTTT.

The chain employs TRBV7-9 and TRBJ1-1; D remains unclear. Germline V gene sequence: CDR1 SEHNR, CDR2 FQNEAQ (reference sequence). The CDR3 is 14 amino acids. Trimming removed 3 bases from V and 3 bases from J, with 11 bases in between. CDR3 in DNA: TGTGCCAGCAGCTTTCAGAGGGTGGACACTGAAGCTTTCTTT. It encodes CASSFQRVDTEAFF.

The chain has TRBV28 and TRBJ2-7, with TRBD2 matching over 10 bases. With 5 bases clipped from V and 0 bases from J, the junction kept 4 bases outside the gene matches. CDR3 length equals 15 residues. Germline V gives CDR1 MDHEN, CDR2 SYDVKM. Here the CDR3 reads CASSLSGGPSYEQYF. Written as DNA, the CDR3 is TGTGCCAGCAGTCTTAGCGGGGGGCCCTCCTACGAGCAGTACTTC.

This chain links TRBV7-9 with TRBJ1-5; TRBD1 might be the D (6 bases). The V end lost 0 bases, the J end lost 4 bases, and 10 bases lay between the germline ends. CDR1 SEHNR and CDR2 FQNEAQ come from the germline V gene (reference sequence). The CDR3 is 15 amino acids. CDR3 in DNA: TGTGCCAGCAGCTTAGCGGGGGCGGAAAATCAGCCCCAGCATTTT. Translated, it gives CASSLAGAENQPQHF.

This rearrangement joins TRBV7-8 to TRBJ2-1, with D perhaps matching TRBD2 (5 bases). Trimming removed 2 bases at V and 9 bases at J, with 14 bases between. The CDR3 is 14 amino acids. CDR1 and CDR2 from the germline V gene are SGHVS and FQNEAQ. The CDR3 here is CASSLTSDAGEQFF. In nucleotides, the CDR3 is TGTGCCAGCAGCTTAACATCGGACGCGGGTGAGCAGTTCTTC.